Listed below are T cell receptor beta chains from one sample, sequenced in a study of T cells in localized non-small cell lung cancer. Clones were sequenced by immunoSEQ multiplex PCR, and TCRdb holds only the in-frame ones, with some missing. The table lists around 25,000 clones, 80% to 90% of them singletons, with over 12% in the top ten. The specimen comprised peripheral blood, sampled before any cancer treatment. The receptors derive from a female donor aged 60 or older with stage I lung adenocarcinoma. Each CDR3 is given with its conserved first and last residue. Each record gives: clone size, J gene, D gene, V gene, CDR3 protein, CDR3 DNA. D genes are given only for firm matches. Size tells how often a clone was seen (once, few, many) or the class of an expanded clone, and some rows leave it out.

once,TRBJ1-1,-,TRBV21-1,CASSKTLSWGYEAFF,TGTGCCAGCAGCAAAACTTTGAGCTGGGGTTATGAAGCTTTCTTT
-,TRBJ2-1,-,TRBV9,CASSVGENEQFF,TGTGCCAGCAGCGTAGGCGAGAATGAGCAGTTCTTC
-,TRBJ1-4,-,TRBV6-5,CASSYSGGTHEKLFF,TGTGCCAGCAGTTACTCCGGGGGAACACATGAAAAACTGTTTTTT
-,TRBJ2-1,-,TRBV11-1,CASSFERADEQFF,TGTGCCAGCAGCTTTGAGAGGGCGGATGAGCAGTTCTTC
-,TRBJ1-4,-,TRBV19,CASSITTAMEKLFF,TGTGCCAGTAGTATAACGACAGCTATGGAAAAACTGTTTTTT
-,TRBJ1-2,-,TRBV7-9,CASSGGGGYGYTF,TGTGCCAGCAGCGGTGGAGGGGGCTATGGCTACACCTTC
-,TRBJ1-5,-,TRBV5-6,CASSQTDQPQHF,TGTGCCAGCAGCCAAACAGATCAGCCCCAGCATTTT
-,TRBJ2-3,-,TRBV7-9,CASSLDTDTQYF,TGTGCCAGCAGCTTAGATACAGATACGCAGTATTTT
-,TRBJ1-6,-,TRBV5-5,CASSAGGPNSPLHF,TGTGCCAGCAGCGCCGGCGGGCCTAATTCACCCCTCCACTTT
-,TRBJ2-3,-,TRBV2,CASLRGHTDTQYF,TGTGCCAGTTTACGCGGTCACACAGATACGCAGTATTTT
-,TRBJ1-2,TRBD1,TRBV27,CASSPGTGGGYTF,TGTGCCAGCAGTCCAGGGACAGGGGGAGGCTACACCTTC
once,TRBJ2-4,TRBD1,TRBV7-8,CASSYQPGQEALHLAKNIQYF,TGTGCCAGCAGCTACCAACCGGGACAGGAGGCCCTCCACCTAGCCAAAAACATTCAGTACTTC
-,TRBJ2-2,TRBD2,TRBV7-8,CASSLALLIAGGPTGELFF,TGTGCCAGCAGCTTAGCGCTCTTGATAGCGGGAGGGCCCACCGGGGAGCTGTTTTTT
-,TRBJ2-7,-,TRBV18,CASSLGVGGAYEQYF,TGTGCCAGCTCACTTGGAGTCGGGGGAGCCTACGAGCAGTACTTC
few,TRBJ1-4,-,TRBV19,CASSRGENEKLFF,TGTGCCAGTAGTCGAGGGGAGAATGAAAAACTGTTTTTT
once,TRBJ2-7,-,TRBV7-9,CASSLADRSYEQYF,TGTGCCAGCAGCTTAGCGGACAGATCCTACGAGCAGTACTTC
once,TRBJ2-1,TRBD2,TRBV18,CASSPGLAGPYNEQFF,TGTGCCAGCTCACCTGGACTAGCGGGACCATACAATGAGCAGTTCTTC
-,TRBJ1-3,-,TRBV7-9,CASSPDPSRGDGNTIYF,TGTGCCAGCAGCCCCGATCCGAGTCGAGGGGACGGAAACACCATATATTTT
-,TRBJ2-7,TRBD1,TRBV4-2,CASSQGKQGESDEQYF,TGTGCCAGCAGCCAAGGGAAACAGGGGGAGAGCGACGAGCAGTACTTC
-,TRBJ2-2,-,TRBV6-1,CASSEMNRATGELFF,TGTGCCAGCAGTGAAATGAACAGGGCGACCGGGGAGCTGTTTTTT
-,TRBJ1-2,TRBD1,TRBV6-1,CASSDLGQGAGGYTF,TGTGCCAGCAGTGATCTGGGACAGGGGGCGGGTGGCTACACCTTC
-,TRBJ1-1,TRBD1,TRBV12-5,CASGRDSHTEAFF,TGTGCTAGTGGGAGGGACAGCCACACTGAAGCTTTCTTT
-,TRBJ1-2,-,TRBV5-4,CASSLDRVGYTF,TGTGCCAGCAGCTTGGACAGGGTCGGCTACACCTTC
-,TRBJ1-1,-,TRBV7-9,CASSDRHATEAFF,TGTGCCAGCAGCGACCGACATGCCACTGAAGCTTTCTTT
-,TRBJ2-7,TRBD1,TRBV4-2,CASSQVSGQGNEQYF,TGTGCCAGCAGCCAAGTCTCAGGACAGGGAAACGAGCAGTACTTC
-,TRBJ2-3,-,TRBV4-1,CASSQVPSGWSTDTQYF,TGCGCCAGCAGCCAAGTTCCCTCCGGTTGGAGCACAGATACGCAGTATTTT
-,TRBJ1-3,-,TRBV5-1,CASSLPSEDAYF,TGCGCCAGCAGCTTGCCGTCAGAGGATGCATATTTT
once,TRBJ2-1,-,TRBV7-9,CASTFTVYNEQFF,TGTGCCAGCACCTTTACGGTCTACAATGAGCAGTTCTTC
few,TRBJ1-2,-,TRBV28,CASSSRVGGYTF,TGTGCCAGCAGCTCCAGGGTCGGGGGCTACACCTTC
-,TRBJ2-1,-,TRBV19,CASSIGGNEQFF,TGTGCCAGTAGTATCGGCGGAAATGAGCAGTTCTTC
-,TRBJ1-5,-,TRBV7-3,CASSRTYGQPQHF,TGTGCCAGCAGCCGGACCTACGGGCAGCCCCAGCATTTT
-,TRBJ1-5,-,TRBV6-1,CASRSRGGDQPQHF,TGTGCCAGCAGGAGCCGGGGGGGGGATCAGCCCCAGCATTTT
once,TRBJ2-5,TRBD1,TRBV11-2,CASSPRMGQGQETQYF,TGTGCCAGCAGCCCGCGGATGGGACAGGGACAAGAGACCCAGTACTTC
-,TRBJ1-5,TRBD1,TRBV9,CASSPLNQQGAGQPQHF,TGTGCCAGCAGCCCACTCAACCAACAGGGGGCAGGGCAGCCCCAGCATTTT
few,TRBJ2-7,-,TRBV11-3,CASSRYRYEQYF,TGTGCCAGCAGCCGTTACCGCTACGAGCAGTACTTC
-,TRBJ2-7,TRBD2,TRBV5-1,CASSSGTSGRRAYEQYF,TGCGCCAGCAGCTCCGGGACTAGCGGGAGGCGTGCCTACGAGCAGTACTTC
-,TRBJ1-1,TRBD1,TRBV2,CASSRTGQGYTEAFF,TGTGCCAGCAGTCGAACTGGACAGGGGTACACTGAAGCTTTCTTT
-,TRBJ1-5,TRBD1,TRBV7-9,CASSLFRGQGDQPQHF,TGTGCCAGCAGCTTATTCCGAGGACAGGGGGATCAGCCCCAGCATTTT
-,TRBJ2-5,-,TRBV18,CASSLQETQYF,TGTGCCAGCTCCCTCCAAGAGACCCAGTACTTC
-,TRBJ2-2,-,TRBV7-2,CASSLRGLSTGELFF,TGTGCCAGCAGCTTACGCGGATTAAGCACCGGGGAGCTGTTTTTT
-,TRBJ1-1,TRBD1,TRBV6-5,CASSYSNRGDTEAFF,TGTGCCAGCAGTTACTCGAACAGGGGAGACACTGAAGCTTTCTTT
-,TRBJ2-5,TRBD2,TRBV18,CASSPGTSDETQYF,TGTGCCAGCTCTCCCGGGACTAGCGACGAGACCCAGTACTTC
-,TRBJ2-7,-,TRBV15,CATRQGGDKAYEQYF,TGTGCCACCAGACAAGGTGGGGACAAAGCCTACGAGCAGTACTTC
-,TRBJ2-5,-,TRBV30,CAWSVLFQETQYF,TGTGCCTGGAGTGTACTCTTTCAAGAGACCCAGTACTTC
-,TRBJ1-1,-,TRBV11-3,CASSLQGGTEAFF,TGTGCCAGCAGCTTACAAGGCGGAACTGAAGCTTTCTTT
-,TRBJ1-4,-,TRBV5-1,CASSGGTAGKLFF,TGCGCCAGCAGCGGGGGGACGGCCGGAAAACTGTTTTTT
-,TRBJ1-1,-,TRBV5-1,CASSLGAWDTEAFF,TGCGCCAGCAGCTTAGGGGCGTGGGACACTGAAGCTTTCTTT
-,TRBJ2-1,-,TRBV13,CASSLGPVGGVNGNEQFF,TGTGCCAGCAGCTTAGGCCCGGTGGGGGGCGTAAATGGCAATGAGCAGTTCTTC
-,TRBJ2-5,-,TRBV5-1,CASTPGTLRETQYF,TGCGCCAGCACCCCCGGGACCCTGCGGGAGACCCAGTACTTC
-,TRBJ2-2,-,TRBV5-4,CASSLEAKTGELFF,TGTGCCAGCAGCTTGGAGGCCAAGACCGGGGAGCTGTTTTTT
once,TRBJ1-3,-,TRBV2,CASRGPRSSGNTIYF,TGTGCCAGCAGGGGACCCAGGAGCTCTGGAAACACCATATATTTT
-,TRBJ2-2,TRBD1,TRBV5-8,CASSAGTDTGELFF,TGTGCCAGCAGCGCCGGGACAGACACCGGGGAGCTGTTTTTT
-,TRBJ2-7,TRBD2,TRBV7-9,CASSGGASSYEQYF,TGTGCCAGCTCCGGGGGGGCAAGCTCCTACGAGCAGTACTTC
few,TRBJ1-1,TRBD1,TRBV5-1,CASSLDTGQPNTEAFF,TGCGCCAGCAGCTTAGATACGGGACAGCCGAACACTGAAGCTTTCTTT
-,TRBJ2-5,TRBD2,TRBV11-2,CASRVLAGETQYF,TGTGCCAGCAGGGTGCTAGCGGGAGAGACCCAGTACTTC